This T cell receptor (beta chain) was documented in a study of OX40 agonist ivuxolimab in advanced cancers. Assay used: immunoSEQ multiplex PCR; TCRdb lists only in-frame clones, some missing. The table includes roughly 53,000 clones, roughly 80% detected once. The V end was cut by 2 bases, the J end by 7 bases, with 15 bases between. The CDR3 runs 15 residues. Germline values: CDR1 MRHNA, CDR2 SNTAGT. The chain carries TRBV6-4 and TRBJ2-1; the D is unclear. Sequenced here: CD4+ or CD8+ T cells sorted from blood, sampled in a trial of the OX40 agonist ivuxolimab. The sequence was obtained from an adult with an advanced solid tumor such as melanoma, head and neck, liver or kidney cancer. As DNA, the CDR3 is TGTGCCAGCAGTGACGCAGCCGGGCCGGAAAATGAGCAGTTCTTC. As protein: CASSDAAGPENEQFF.